This T cell receptor (beta chain) was obtained from a study of human T cells and chemical hapten exposure. At the level of the study: Sensitization used 2% DPC on approximately 2 cm by approximately 2 cm upper inner arm skin. The scalp of each patient received a weekly diphenylcyclopropenone dose for the full roughly 24-week study.

This clonotype was observed many times. Antigen: not known. TCRdb itself ran the RACE reads through MiXCR, one entry per CDR3 protein. Among more than 300,000 distinct CDR3 sequences listed, about 5% were seen once. The study's findings and limits: Expanded TCR counts at PT1 went up together with patch test score, a positive correlation.

From germline, CDR1 is DFQATT and CDR2 SNEGSKA (reference sequence). V lost 6 bases, J lost 1 base, and 19 bases lay in between. The CDR3 consists of 16 residues. Noted time point: pre-sensitization, week 0. Sample treatment: therapeutic diphenylcyclopropenone sensitization with weekly scalp DPC. The origin of this receptor is a woman younger than 30 with alopecia areata. Some clones in this sample may be carry-over from other donors' samples. The sequenced sample was whole blood, obtained in connection with sensitization to the hapten diphenylcyclopropenone (DPC). This chain uses TRBV20-1 with TRBJ1-5, with D maybe TRBD1 (6 bases). Here the CDR3 DNA reads TGCAGTGCCCCACTCGGGGGGGGCTCCAGCAATCAGCCCCAGCATTTT. As protein: CSAPLGGGSSNQPQHF.